The clone carrying this TCR beta chain occurred a few times. The data stem from a study of blood T cell repertoires in COVID-19. About the study: Samples representing acute and convalescent COVID-19 were sourced from the United States, Italy and Spain. PBMCs, B-cell-depleted T cells, or T cells were the source of the cDNA or gDNA that made up the material.

Authors' methods: Amplification of reference gene primers provided the estimated nucleated cell counts. Generated by immunoSEQ multiplex PCR, the TCRdb table keeps only in-frame clones and is missing some. For V, J and clone size, that table is used; D and trimming come from the DNA. The table includes approximately 200,000 clones, roughly 85% detected once. Trimming left V 6 bases short and J 7 bases short, with 9 bases between. Germline values: CDR1 SNHLY, CDR2 FYNNEI. This CDR3 contains 12 residues. The sequence was obtained from a human donor with active or convalescent COVID-19. The donor label of this sample is uncertain. The sequenced sample consisted of peripheral blood. The V and J genes are TRBV2 and TRBJ2-2, with a possible D match to TRBD1 (5 bases). The CDR3 loop reads CASRQGNGELFF. CDR3 DNA sequence: TGTGCCAGCAGGCAGGGAAACGGGGAGCTGTTTTTT.